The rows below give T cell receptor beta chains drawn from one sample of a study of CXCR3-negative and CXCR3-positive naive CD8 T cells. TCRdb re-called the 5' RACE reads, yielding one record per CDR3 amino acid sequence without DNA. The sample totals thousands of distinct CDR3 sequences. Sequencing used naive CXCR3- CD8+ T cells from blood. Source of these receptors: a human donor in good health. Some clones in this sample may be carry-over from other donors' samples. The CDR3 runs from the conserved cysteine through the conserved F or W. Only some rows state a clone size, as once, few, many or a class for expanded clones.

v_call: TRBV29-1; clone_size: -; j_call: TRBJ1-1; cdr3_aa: CSAEPENTEAFF
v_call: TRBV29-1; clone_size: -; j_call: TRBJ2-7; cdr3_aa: CSVGPLGGRSYEQYF
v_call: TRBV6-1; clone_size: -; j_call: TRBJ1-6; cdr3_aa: CTSEDTGNSPLHF
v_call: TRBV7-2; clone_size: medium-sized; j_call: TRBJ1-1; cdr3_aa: CASSLGTSTEAFF
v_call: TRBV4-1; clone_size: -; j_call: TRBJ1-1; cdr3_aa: CASSETGGYAVAFF
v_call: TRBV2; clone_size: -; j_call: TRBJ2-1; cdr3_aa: CASSGIGVTEQFF
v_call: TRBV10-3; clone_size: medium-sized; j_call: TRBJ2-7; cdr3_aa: CASGRDYEQYF
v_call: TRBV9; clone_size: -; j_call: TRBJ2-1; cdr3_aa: CASSVGGQDEQFF
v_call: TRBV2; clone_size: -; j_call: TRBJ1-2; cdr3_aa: CASSLGGTYGYTF
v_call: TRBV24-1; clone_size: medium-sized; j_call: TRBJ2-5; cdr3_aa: CATSVSGGEETQYF
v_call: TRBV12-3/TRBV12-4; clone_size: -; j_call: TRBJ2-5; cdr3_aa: CASSPGGAETQYF
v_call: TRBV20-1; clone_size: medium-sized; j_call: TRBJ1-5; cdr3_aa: CSARDRGSQPQHF
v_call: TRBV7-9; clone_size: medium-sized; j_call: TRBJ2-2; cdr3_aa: CATNEGTGELFF
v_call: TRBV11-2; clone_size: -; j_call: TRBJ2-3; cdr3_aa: CASSLGWLTGGAAQYF
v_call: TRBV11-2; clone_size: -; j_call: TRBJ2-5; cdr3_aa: CATKMGGQETQYF
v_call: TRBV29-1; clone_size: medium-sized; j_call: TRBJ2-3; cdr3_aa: CSPWGPDREGATDTQYF
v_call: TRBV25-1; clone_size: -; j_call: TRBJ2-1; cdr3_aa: CASSEKDPYQGYFWGNEQFF
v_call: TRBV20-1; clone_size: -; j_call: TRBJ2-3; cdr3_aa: CSANDGLAGASHTQYF
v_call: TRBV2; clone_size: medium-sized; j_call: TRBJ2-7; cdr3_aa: CASSSPTSGSYEQYF
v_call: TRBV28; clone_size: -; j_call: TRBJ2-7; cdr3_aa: CASSMTGGFEQYF
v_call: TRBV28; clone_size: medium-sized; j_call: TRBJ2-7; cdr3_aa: CASTPGGLADEQYF
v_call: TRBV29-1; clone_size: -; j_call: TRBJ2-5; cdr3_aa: CSAGQGAEETQYF
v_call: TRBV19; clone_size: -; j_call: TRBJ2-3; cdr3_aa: CASSMSTDTQYF
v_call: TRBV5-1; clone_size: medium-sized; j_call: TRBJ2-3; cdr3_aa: CASSPGQGGPDTQYF
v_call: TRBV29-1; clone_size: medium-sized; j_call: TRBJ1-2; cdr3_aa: CSSGTGGDYGYTF
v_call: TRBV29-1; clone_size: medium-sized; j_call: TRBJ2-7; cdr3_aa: CSAGQGAYEQYF
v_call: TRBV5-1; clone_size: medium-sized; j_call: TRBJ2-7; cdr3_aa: CASSLDQRGIYEQYF
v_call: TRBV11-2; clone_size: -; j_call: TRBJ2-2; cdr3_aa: CATEGRGTTGELFF
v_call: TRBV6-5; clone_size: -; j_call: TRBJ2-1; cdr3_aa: CATGSPNEQFF
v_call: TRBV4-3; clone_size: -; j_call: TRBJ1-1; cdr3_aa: CASSQDPQGNTEAFF
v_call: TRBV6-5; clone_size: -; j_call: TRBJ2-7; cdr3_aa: CASSYSRSGGAYEQYF